The 6 T cell receptor beta chains below come from one sample, sequenced in a study of a mutant IDH1 vaccine in newly diagnosed glioma. Using immunoSEQ multiplex PCR, the repertoire was profiled, and TCRdb retains in-frame clones only, with some absent. In the table there are about 65,000 clones, roughly 76% of which are singletons. Specified time point: week 35, safety follow-up. Each dose delivered 300 ug of mutant IDH1 20-mer peptide subcutaneously with imiquimod. Antigens of these TCRs are unknown. Sequenced material: PBMCs, taken from a glioma patient whose treatment included an IDH1 peptide vaccine. All receptors come from a middle-aged man with glioma.

This chain connects TRBV11-1 to TRBJ1-5; D gene unclear. In germline, CDR1 is SGHAT, CDR2 FQDESV (reference sequence). CDR3 size: 15 residues. Between the trimmed V and J ends, which lost 1 base and 3 bases, there was a span of 10 bases. The CDR3 protein is CASSLVGGPNQPQHF. The DNA of the CDR3 is TGTGCCAGCAGCTTAGTGGGCGGCCCCAATCAGCCCCAGCATTTT.

This clone has just a few counts. This chain joins TRBV5-6 and TRBJ2-6; no clear D. CDR3 length equals 16 residues. The ends were cut back, 0 bases at V and 0 bases at J, with 7 bases in the middle. Germline V gives CDR1 SGHDT, CDR2 YYEEEE. CDR3: CASSLETDSGANVLTF. The CDR3 DNA reads as TGTGCCAGCAGCTTGGAAACGGACTCTGGGGCCAACGTCCTGACTTTC.

CDR3 nucleotide sequence: TGTGCCAGCAGTTTATCGTGGTCCTCGAACACCGGGGAGCTGTTTTTT. Amino acids: CASSLSWSSNTGELFF. The J gene is TRBJ2-2, the V gene TRBV28; D unclear. Germline assignment: CDR1 MDHEN and CDR2 SYDVKM. The CDR3 runs 16 residues. Trimming left V 1 base short and J 0 bases short, with 9 bases between.

The chain recombines TRBV15 with TRBJ2-1; 9 nucleotides line up with TRBD1. This CDR3 region has 14 residues. The V segment lost 0 bases and the J segment 15 bases; nucleotides outside the gene matches: 9. CDR1 is LNHNV and CDR2 is YYDKDF in the germline V gene (reference sequence). The CDR3, as DNA: TGTGCCACCAGCAGAGATCTACAGGGGGCTAGTACGTTCTTC. This encodes CATSRDLQGASTFF.

The CDR3 sequence is CASSYRPRGYEQYF. The CDR3 DNA reads TGTGCCAGCAGTTACCGACCCAGGGGCTACGAGCAGTACTTC. The chain joins TRBV6-5 to TRBJ2-7, with D maybe TRBD1 (6 bases). This CDR3 has 14 amino acids. With 2 bases removed from V and 3 bases from J, the gap between germline ends came to 11 bases. Germline CDR1 is MNHEY and CDR2 is SVGAGI.

The rearrangement joins TRBV18 to TRBJ2-7, with D perhaps matching TRBD2 (6 bases). CDR3 length: 15 amino acids. V lost 3 bases and J lost 5, with 17 bases in between. Germline CDR1 and CDR2: KGHSH and LQKENI. CDR3 DNA: TGTGCCAGCTCACCGACAAGGACTAACTACAACGAGCAGTACTTC. Residues: CASSPTRTNYNEQYF.